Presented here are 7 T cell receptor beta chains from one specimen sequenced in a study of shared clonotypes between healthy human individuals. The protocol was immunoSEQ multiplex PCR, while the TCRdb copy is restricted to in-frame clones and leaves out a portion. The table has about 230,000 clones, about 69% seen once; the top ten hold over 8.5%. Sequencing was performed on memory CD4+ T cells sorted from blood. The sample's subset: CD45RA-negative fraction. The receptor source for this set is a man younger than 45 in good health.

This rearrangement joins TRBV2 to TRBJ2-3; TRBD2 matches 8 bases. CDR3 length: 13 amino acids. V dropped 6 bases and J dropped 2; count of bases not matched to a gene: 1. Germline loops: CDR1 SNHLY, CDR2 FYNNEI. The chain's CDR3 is CASRLADTDTQYF. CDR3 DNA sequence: TGTGCCAGCAGACTAGCGGACACAGATACGCAGTATTTT.

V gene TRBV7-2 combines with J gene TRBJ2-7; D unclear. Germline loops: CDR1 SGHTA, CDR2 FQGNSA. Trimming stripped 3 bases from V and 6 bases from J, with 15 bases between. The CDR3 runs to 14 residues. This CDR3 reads CASSFGSPWSEQYF. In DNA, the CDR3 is TGTGCCAGCAGCTTTGGCTCCCCATGGAGCGAGCAGTACTTC. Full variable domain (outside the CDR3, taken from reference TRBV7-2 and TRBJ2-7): GAGVSQSPSNKVTEKGKDVELRCDPISGHTALYWYRQSLGQGLEFLIYFQGNSAPDKSGLPSDRFSAERTGGSVSTLTIQRTQQEDSAVYLCASSFGSPWSEQYFGPGTRLTVT.

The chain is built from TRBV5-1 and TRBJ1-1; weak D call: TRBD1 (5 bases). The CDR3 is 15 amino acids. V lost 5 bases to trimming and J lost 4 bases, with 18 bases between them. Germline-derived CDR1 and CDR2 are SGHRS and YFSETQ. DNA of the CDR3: TGCGCCAGCAGTCAAACCGGGAGCGGGGGCACTGAAGCTTTCTTT. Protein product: CASSQTGSGGTEAFF.

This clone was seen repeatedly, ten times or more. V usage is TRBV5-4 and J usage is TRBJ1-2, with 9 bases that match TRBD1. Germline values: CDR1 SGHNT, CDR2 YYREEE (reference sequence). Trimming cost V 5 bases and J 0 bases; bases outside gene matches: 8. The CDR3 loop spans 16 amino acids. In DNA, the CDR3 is TGTGCCAGCAGTATAGGACAGGGGAGAGCTAACTATGGCTACACCTTC. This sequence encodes CASSIGQGRANYGYTF.

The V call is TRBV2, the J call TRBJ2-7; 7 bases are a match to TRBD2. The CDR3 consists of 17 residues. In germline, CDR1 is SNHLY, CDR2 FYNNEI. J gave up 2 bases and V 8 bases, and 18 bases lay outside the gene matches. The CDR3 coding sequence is TGTGCCAGCTCTGGACTAGTAGGCCTCCCTGTGACCTACGAGCAGTACTTC. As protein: CASSGLVGLPVTYEQYF.

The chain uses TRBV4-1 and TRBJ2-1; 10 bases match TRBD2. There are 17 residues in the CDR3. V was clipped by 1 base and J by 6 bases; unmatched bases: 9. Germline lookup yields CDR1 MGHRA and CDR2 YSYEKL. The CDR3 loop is CASSQGVSGRLGNEQFF. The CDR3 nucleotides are TGCGCCAGCAGCCAAGGGGTTAGCGGGAGGCTGGGCAATGAGCAGTTCTTC.

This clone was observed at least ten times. The CDR3 loop is CASSQRVGPNEKLFF. As DNA, the CDR3 is TGTGCCAGCAGTCAACGAGTAGGTCCTAATGAAAAACTGTTTTTT. The genes are TRBV2 and TRBJ1-4; D gene unclear. The CDR3 loop spans 15 amino acids. With 5 bases removed from V and 3 bases from J, the gap between germline ends came to 13 bases. Germline V gene sequence: CDR1 SNHLY, CDR2 FYNNEI.